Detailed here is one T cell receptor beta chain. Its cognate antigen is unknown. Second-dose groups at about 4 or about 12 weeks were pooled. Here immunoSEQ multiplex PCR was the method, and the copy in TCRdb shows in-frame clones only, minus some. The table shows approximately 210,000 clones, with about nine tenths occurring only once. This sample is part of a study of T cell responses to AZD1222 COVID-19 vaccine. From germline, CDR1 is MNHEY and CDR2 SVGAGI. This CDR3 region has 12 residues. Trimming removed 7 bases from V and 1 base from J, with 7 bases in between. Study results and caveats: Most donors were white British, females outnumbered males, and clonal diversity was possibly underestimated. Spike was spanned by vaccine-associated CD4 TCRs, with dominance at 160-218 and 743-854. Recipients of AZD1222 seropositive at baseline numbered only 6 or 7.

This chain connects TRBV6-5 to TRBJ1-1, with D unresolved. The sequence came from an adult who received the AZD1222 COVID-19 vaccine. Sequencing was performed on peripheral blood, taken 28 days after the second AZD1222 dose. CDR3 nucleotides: TGTGCCAGCAAACGGCCGAACACTGAAGCTTTCTTT. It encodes CASKRPNTEAFF.